This paragraph covers one T cell receptor beta chain sequence. Profiled with immunoSEQ multiplex PCR; TCRdb holds only in-frame clones, not every one. The repertoire holds around 220,000 clones, with roughly 80% as singletons. The CDR3 totals 16 residues. V lost 0 bases and J lost 6, with 17 bases in between. Germline CDR1 and CDR2: MNHEY and SVGAGI. This sample is part of a study of blood T cell repertoires in COVID-19. Sequencing was done on a sample of peripheral blood. The sequence was collected from a human donor in a cohort sampled during active COVID-19. The chain uses TRBV6-5 and TRBJ1-2, with D unresolved. The CDR3 loop is CASSYSRVSLVDGYTF. The CDR3 DNA sequence: TGTGCCAGCAGTTACTCGAGGGTCAGTTTGGTGGATGGCTACACCTTC.